These 3 T cell receptor beta chains were all obtained from the same sample, sequenced in a study of shared clonotypes between healthy human individuals. Assay: immunoSEQ multiplex PCR; the TCRdb copy retains only in-frame clones and omits some. The table lists 980,000 or so clones, 60% to 85% of them singletons. Sequencing was carried out using memory CD4+ T cells sorted from blood. Subset: CD45RA-negative fraction. The receptors were sampled from a man aged 18 to 30 in good health.

The chain joins TRBV9 to TRBJ2-1, with TRBD2 matching over 8 bases. Germline trimming cut 0 bases from V and 4 bases from J; bases unmatched to any gene: 3. Germline CDR1 SGDLS, CDR2 YYNGEE. This CDR3 is 15 amino acids long. The CDR3 nucleotides are TGTGCCAGCAGCGTAGCAACGGGGGGGTACAATGAGCAGTTCTTC. This encodes CASSVATGGYNEQFF.

This chain joins TRBV30 and TRBJ2-1; TRBD1 matches at 8 bases. The CDR3 has 16 amino acids. V trimming: 2 bases; J trimming: 0 bases; junction bases outside the gene matches: 6. Germline V CDR1 and CDR2: GTSNPN, SVGIG (reference sequence). The CDR3 bases are TGTGCCTGGAGTCTCCGGACAGGGAGCTCCTACAATGAGCAGTTCTTC. Translated: CAWSLRTGSSYNEQFF. The full variable domain, in which reference TRBV30 and TRBJ2-1 provide the parts outside the CDR3, is SQTIHQWPATLVQPVGSPLSLECTVEGTSNPNLYWYRQAAGRGLQLLFYSVGIGQISSEVPQNLSASRPQDRQFILSSKKLLLSDSGFYLCAWSLRTGSSYNEQFFGPGTRLTVL.

The genes are TRBV27 and TRBJ2-7; D ambiguous. V lost 8 bases and J lost 2, with 19 bases in between. Germline-derived CDR1 and CDR2 are MNHEY and SMNVEV (reference sequence). There are 15 residues in the CDR3. DNA for the CDR3: TGTGCCAGCCTGCCTATCGGGCGGCCTACCTACGAGCAGTACTTC. Translated, it gives CASLPIGRPTYEQYF.